These T cell receptor beta chains were read from a single sample in a study of T cell repertoires in cytomegalovirus infection. MiXCR, applied by TCRdb to the reads, yields one record per CDR3 protein. This sample has 600,000 to 700,000 distinct CDR3 sequences, with roughly 36% found just once. Their antigens remain unidentified. The source material was cultured PBMCs, sampled from culture after CMV antigen stimulation. The receptors come from a human donor in good health (CMV status not recorded). Some clones in this sample may be carry-over from other donors' samples. The CDR3 runs from the conserved cysteine through the conserved F or W. The order of the fields is D gene, V gene, J gene, clone size, CDR3 protein, CDR3 DNA. A D gene is named only where the DNA matches it firmly. Clone size appears in some rows only: once, few, many, or a class for an expanded clone.

NA,TRBV6-6,TRBJ1-3,once,CASSYYFGSGNTIYF,TGTGCCAGCAGTTACTATTTTGGGAGTGGAAACACCATATATTTT
NA,TRBV7-6,TRBJ2-3,few,CASSLDAGTDTQYF,TGTGCCAGCAGCTTAGATGCGGGCACAGATACGCAGTATTTT
NA,TRBV7-2,TRBJ2-2,NA,CASSFLLAGTGELFF,TGTGCCAGCAGCTTTTTGTTGGCGGGCACCGGGGAGCTGTTTTTT
NA,TRBV7-9,TRBJ2-4,NA,CASSLPRGADIAKNIQYF,TGTGCCAGCAGCTTACCTAGGGGGGCAGATATAGCCAAAAACATTCAGTACTTC
NA,TRBV10-3,TRBJ1-1,NA,CAIRGATEAFF,TGTGCCATCAGGGGTGCCACTGAAGCTTTCTTT
TRBD2,TRBV5-6,TRBJ2-7,NA,CASSFTSGRVAYF,TGTGCCAGCAGCTTTACTAGCGGGAGAGTCGCGTACTTC
NA,TRBV5-4,TRBJ2-7,few,CASSPPSGPSEQYF,TGTGCCAGCAGCCCTCCCAGCGGGCCCTCCGAGCAGTACTTC
NA,TRBV12-3/TRBV12-4,TRBJ2-1,few,CASSPSLGGYNEQFF,TGTGCCAGCAGCCCCTCTCTTGGGGGGTACAATGAGCAGTTCTTC
NA,TRBV7-2,TRBJ2-7,many,CASSFGPGPSYEQYF,TGTGCCAGCAGCTTCGGACCGGGACCGAGCTACGAGCAGTACTTC
NA,TRBV7-2,TRBJ1-5,many,CASSLIENQPQHF,TGTGCCAGCAGCTTAATAGAGAATCAGCCCCAGCATTTT
NA,TRBV7-9,TRBJ2-1,few,CASSPHTLVEGQFF,TGTGCCAGCAGCCCCCACACCCTAGTTGAGGGGCAGTTCTTC
TRBD1,TRBV18,TRBJ2-7,NA,CASSPPKTGVTYEQYF,TGTGCCAGCTCACCACCGAAGACAGGGGTTACCTACGAGCAGTACTTC
TRBD2,TRBV4-2,TRBJ2-7,NA,CASSQGGPGLAGFEQYF,TGTGCCAGCAGCCAAGGGGGCCCGGGACTAGCGGGGTTTGAGCAGTACTTC
NA,TRBV7-2,TRBJ2-3,few,CASSLEGGWYF,TGTGCCAGCAGCTTAGAGGGGGGATGGTATTTT
NA,TRBV2,TRBJ2-5,once,CASSEAVRGGHPHF,TGTGCCAGCAGTGAAGCGGTTAGGGGGGGCCACCCGCACTTC
TRBD2,TRBV10-3,TRBJ2-3,NA,CAISESTSRDTQYF,TGTGCCATCAGTGAGTCGACTAGCAGAGATACGCAGTATTTT